The 8 T cell receptor beta chains below were found in one sample sequenced in a study of shared clonotypes between healthy human individuals. TCRdb's copy holds only in-frame clones and misses some; the assay was immunoSEQ multiplex PCR. The sample carries 450,000 to 700,000 clones, nearly 97% recorded once. Only CD45RO-negative cells positively selected for CCR7 counted as naive CD8 cells, so terminally differentiated effector memory CD45RA+ cells were excluded. The material sequenced was naive CD8+ T cells sorted from blood. All receptors come from a woman younger than 45 in good health.

This clone was picked up one time. V usage is TRBV28 and J usage is TRBJ2-3; unclear D gene. Germline loops: CDR1 MDHEN, CDR2 SYDVKM. Between the trimmed V and J ends, which lost 2 bases and 6 bases, there was a span of 9 bases. This CDR3 is built from 13 residues. CDR3 nucleotide sequence: TGTGCCAGCAGTTTACATACCTCGGATACGCAGTATTTT. This sequence encodes CASSLHTSDTQYF.

The V call is TRBV2, the J call TRBJ2-7; TRBD1 matches at 7 bases. The CDR3 covers 10 residues. Germline V gives CDR1 SNHLY, CDR2 FYNNEI. After removal of 11 bases from V and 6 bases from J, the junction contained 4 bases not matched to a gene. The CDR3 reads CAARTGEQYF. The CDR3 coding sequence is TGTGCCGCGAGGACAGGCGAGCAGTACTTC.

This rearrangement joins TRBV7-9 to TRBJ2-5, with TRBD1 matching 8 bases. CDR1 and CDR2 (germline): SEHNR, FQNEAQ (reference sequence). The CDR3 is 13 amino acids. J gave up 5 bases and V 7 bases, and 6 bases lay outside the gene matches. CDR3: CASNTDRDETQYF. In DNA, the CDR3 is TGTGCCAGCAACACGGACAGGGACGAGACCCAGTACTTC.

The chain is built from TRBV9 and TRBJ2-1, with 8 bases lining up with TRBD2. Germline assignment: CDR1 SGDLS and CDR2 YYNGEE. This CDR3 is 16 amino acids long. V lost 3 bases to trimming and J lost 0 bases; unmatched junction nucleotides: 5. CDR3 amino acids: CASSGASGGSYNEQFF. The CDR3 DNA follows: TGTGCCAGCAGCGGGGCAAGCGGGGGCTCCTACAATGAGCAGTTCTTC.

This chain joins TRBV7-2 and TRBJ1-1; the match to TRBD1 covers 8 bases. Germline CDR1 SGHTA, CDR2 FQGNSA. V lost 3 bases to trimming and J lost 4 bases; unmatched junction nucleotides: 10. The CDR3 is made up of 16 amino acids. CDR3: CASSLGPQGAGTEAFF. CDR3 nucleotides: TGTGCCAGCAGCTTGGGACCTCAGGGGGCTGGCACTGAAGCTTTCTTT.

The genes are TRBV28 and TRBJ1-1, with D possibly matching TRBD1 (5 bases). With 1 base removed from V and 10 bases from J, the gap between germline ends came to 19 bases. This CDR3 has 15 amino acids. Germline values: CDR1 MDHEN, CDR2 SYDVKM. In DNA, the CDR3 is TGTGCCAGCAGTTTATACCTCGAGGGGCCCGTAGGAGCTTTCTTT. Translating gives CASSLYLEGPVGAFF.

J is TRBJ1-5 and V is TRBV21-1; no DNA check was done on the table's D call, TRBD1. TRBV21-1 is termed a pseudogene. This CDR3 contains 19 residues. DNA for the CDR3: TGTGCCAGCAGCAAAGCCCCGACCGACAGGGATAGACCGTGGCAGCCCCAGCATTTT. As protein: CASSKAPTDRDRPWQPQHF.

This clone was seen just once. The chain is built from TRBV5-1 and TRBJ1-4; D is perhaps TRBD1 (5 bases). Germline CDR1 SGHRS, CDR2 YFSETQ. CDR3 length: 15 residues. V was clipped by 0 bases and J by 5 bases, with 11 bases between them. The CDR3 reads CASSLGDSGNEKLFF. For the CDR3, the DNA is TGCGCCAGCAGCTTGGGAGACAGCGGAAATGAAAAACTGTTTTTT.